The 18 T cell receptor beta chains below come from one sample, sequenced in a study of T cells in tuberculosis. Cells were sorted from thawed PBMC rested overnight and stained with GMM-loaded CD1B tetramer, viability dye and anti-CD3. CD1B tetramers were loaded with Rhodococcus equi-derived C32 glucose monomycolate. The protocol was immunoSEQ multiplex PCR, while the TCRdb copy is restricted to in-frame clones and leaves out a portion. This sample has tens of thousands of clones; roughly 91% occur once, and the top ten carry around 2%. The specimen sequenced was CD1b-GMM tetramer-negative cells sorted from PBMCs. These receptors originate from an adult woman with latent tuberculosis.

V is TRBV7-2 and J is TRBJ2-3; maybe TRBD2 (6 bases). The CDR3 extends over 15 amino acids. The germline V and J ends were trimmed by 6 bases and 5 bases, with 18 bases remaining between them. Looked up from germline, CDR1 is SGHTA and CDR2 is FQGNSA. The CDR3 reads CASSSQQRRGDTQYF. The CDR3 bases are TGTGCCAGCAGTTCACAGCAAAGGCGGGGAGATACGCAGTATTTT.

The table lists this clone with a count of one. The chain has TRBV18 and TRBJ2-7; the D is unclear. V dropped 3 bases and J dropped 2 bases, with 5 bases sitting between them. The CDR3 covers 12 residues. The germline CDR1 and CDR2 sequences are KGHSH and LQKENI. DNA for the CDR3: TGTGCCAGCTCACCCTCCGCCTACGAGCAGTACTTC. This sequence encodes CASSPSAYEQYF.

This sequence joins TRBV7-2 and TRBJ1-1; 9 nucleotides align to TRBD1. CDR1 and CDR2 from the germline V gene are SGHTA and FQGNSA. J was trimmed by 1 base and V by 8 bases; bases with no gene match: 2. The CDR3 consists of 13 residues. The CDR3 loop is CASQTGGNTEAFF. The CDR3 coding sequence is TGTGCCAGCCAGACAGGGGGGAACACTGAAGCTTTCTTT.

The CDR3: CASRETGRYGYTF. The CDR3 DNA follows: TGTGCCAGCAGGGAGACAGGGCGATATGGCTACACCTTC. V gene TRBV2 combines with J gene TRBJ1-2, with 7 bases that match TRBD1. The CDR3 loop spans 13 amino acids. Germline CDR1 reads SNHLY; CDR2 reads FYNNEI. V was pared by 6 bases and J by 5 bases, with 6 bases of the junction left unmatched.

The chain is built from TRBV4-1 and TRBJ2-3; TRBD2 matches 11 bases. The CDR3 totals 16 residues. Germline V gene data show CDR1 as MGHRA and CDR2 as YSYEKL. The V gene end was trimmed by 4 bases and the J gene end by 2 bases; junction bases not matched to a gene: 5. The CDR3 sequence is CASSRGTSGNTDTQYF. The CDR3 DNA sequence: TGCGCCAGCAGCCGAGGGACTAGCGGAAACACAGATACGCAGTATTTT.

This clone was detected only a few times. This chain links TRBV21-1 with TRBJ2-3; the table names TRBD2, a call not compared with the DNA. TRBV21-1 is shown as a pseudogene. This CDR3 contains 12 residues. In DNA form, the CDR3 reads TGTGCCAGCAGCGTACCACGGGATACGCAGTATTTT. Residues: CASSVPRDTQYF.

The gene calls are TRBV11-2 and TRBJ2-1; 10 bases align to TRBD2. Trimming took 10 bases from V and 6 from J; bases not matched to a gene: 9. This CDR3 is 14 amino acids long. Looked up from germline, CDR1 is SGHAT and CDR2 is FQNNGV. The CDR3 spells CATTAGGLGNEQFF. In DNA form, the CDR3 reads TGTGCCACCACAGCGGGGGGGCTTGGCAATGAGCAGTTCTTC.

Concerning this clone itself: One end of the junction is discordant with germline, which a read error may explain. This chain connects TRBV19 to TRBJ2-3; 10 bases fit TRBD2. This CDR3 is 12 amino acids long. The V gene's germline CDR1 is LNHDA and CDR2 SQIVND (reference sequence). Written as DNA, the CDR3 is TGTGCCAGTAGTATCTCCGGGACTAGCGTCAATTTT. Encoded protein: CASSISGTSVNF.

V and J are TRBV2 and TRBJ2-5, with TRBD2 matching over 9 bases. This CDR3 contains 15 residues. After removal of 4 bases from V and 10 bases from J, the junction contained 13 bases not matched to a gene. Germline CDR1 and CDR2: SNHLY and FYNNEI. Here the CDR3 DNA reads TGTGCCAGCAGTGTCGGTAGCGGGGGCCCGGGGGACCAGTACTTC. Translating it yields CASSVGSGGPGDQYF. Filled out from reference TRBV2 and TRBJ2-5, the complete variable domain reads EPEVTQTPSHQVTQMGQEVILRCVPISNHLYFYWYRQILGQKVEFLVSFYNNEISEKSEIFDDQFSVERPDGSNFTLKIRSTKLEDSAMYFCASSVGSGGPGDQYFGPGTRLLVL.

The chain couples TRBV15 to TRBJ1-1; TRBD1 matches at 10 bases. Germline-derived CDR1 and CDR2 are LNHNV and YYDKDF (reference sequence). Germline trimming cut 1 base from V and 1 base from J; bases unmatched to any gene: 6. The CDR3 is made up of 17 amino acids. The DNA of the CDR3 is TGTGCCACCAGCAGAGGGCGACAGGGGGCGAGGAACACTGAAGCTTTCTTT. Translated, it gives CATSRGRQGARNTEAFF. The full variable domain, rest sourced from reference TRBV15 and TRBJ1-1, is DAMVIQNPRYQVTQFGKPVTLSCSQTLNHNVMYWYQQKSSQAPKLLFHYYDKDFNNEADTPDNFQSRRPNTSFCFLDIRSPGLGDTAMYLCATSRGRQGARNTEAFFGQGTRLTVV.

CDR3 amino acids: CASSTGTGRNEQFF. CDR3 bases: TGCGCCAGCAGCACCGGGACAGGTCGTAATGAGCAGTTCTTC. The chain has TRBV5-1 and TRBJ2-1; 8 nucleotides align to TRBD1. From germline, CDR1 is SGHRS and CDR2 YFSETQ. This CDR3 has 14 residues. The ends lost 4 bases at V and 7 bases at J; junction bases unmatched: 7.

The chain joins TRBV7-2 to TRBJ1-6, with TRBD1 identical over 9 bases. V trimming: 4 bases; J trimming: 9 bases; junction bases outside the gene matches: 4. Looked up from germline, CDR1 is SGHTA and CDR2 is FQGNSA. There are 14 residues in the CDR3. The CDR3 region is CASSSRTGVSPLHF. The CDR3 nucleotides are TGTGCCAGCAGCTCACGGACAGGGGTTTCACCCCTCCACTTT.

This clone was observed a single time. The genes are TRBV7-2 and TRBJ2-7, with 11 bases identical to TRBD1. CDR1 is SGHTA, CDR2 FQGNSA, per germline. The V and J ends lost 5 bases and 6 bases, in that order; junction bases with no gene match: 6. The CDR3 has 14 residues. The CDR3 region has the DNA TGTGCCAGCAGCCCCAGGACAGGGGGCCTCGAGCAGTACGTC. Its protein is CASSPRTGGLEQYV.

The gene calls are TRBV5-1 and TRBJ2-7; 9 bases are shared with TRBD1. V trimming: 0 bases; J trimming: 2 bases; junction bases outside the gene matches: 6. This CDR3 has 16 amino acids. The germline CDR1 and CDR2 sequences are SGHRS and YFSETQ. DNA of the CDR3: TGCGCCAGCAGCTTGGGCGACAGGGGGTTTACCTACGAGCAGTACTTC. It is translated as CASSLGDRGFTYEQYF. The variable domain in full, with the rest retrieved from reference TRBV5-1 and TRBJ2-7, is KAGVTQTPRYLIKTRGQQVTLSCSPISGHRSVSWYQQTPGQGLQFLFEYFSETQRNKGNFPGRFSGRQFSNSRSEMNVSTLELGDSALYLCASSLGDRGFTYEQYFGPGTRLTVT.

The genes are TRBV5-1 and TRBJ2-2, with 16 bases aligning to TRBD2. Germline values: CDR1 SGHRS, CDR2 YFSETQ. The trim removed 5 bases at V and 0 bases at J, leaving 4 bases unmatched. There are 18 residues in the CDR3. The CDR3 region has the DNA TGCGCCAGCAGTCCCGGGACTAGCGGGGGGGCGAACACCGGGGAGCTGTTTTTT. It codes for CASSPGTSGGANTGELFF.

V is TRBV6-1 and J is TRBJ2-7; 7 bases line up with TRBD1. The CDR3 is 13 residues long. V gave up 6 bases and J gave up 3 bases; unmatched junction bases: 5. Germline V gene sequence: CDR1 MNHNS, CDR2 SASEGT. CDR3 sequence: CASRLRQGYEQYV. The CDR3 coding sequence is TGTGCCAGCAGACTGAGACAGGGCTACGAGCAGTACGTC.

The rearrangement uses TRBV30 and TRBJ2-7; 10 positions match TRBD1. This CDR3 has 14 residues. The germline gives CDR1 GTSNPN, CDR2 SVGIG (reference sequence). V shed 1 base and J 4 bases; nucleotides not matched to a gene: 4. For the CDR3, the DNA is TGTGCCTGGAGTGGACAGGGGGCCACATACGAGCAGTACTTC. Translation: CAWSGQGATYEQYF.

The chain joins TRBV4-2 to TRBJ1-2; 7 bases line up with TRBD1. CDR1 is LGHNA and CDR2 is YNFKEQ in the germline V gene. After removal of 1 base from V and 7 bases from J, the junction contained 15 bases not matched to a gene. The CDR3 loop spans 17 amino acids. Here the CDR3 reads CASSQVRHSGQPGGYTF. The DNA for the CDR3 is TGTGCCAGCAGCCAAGTTCGCCACTCGGGACAGCCTGGTGGCTACACCTTC.